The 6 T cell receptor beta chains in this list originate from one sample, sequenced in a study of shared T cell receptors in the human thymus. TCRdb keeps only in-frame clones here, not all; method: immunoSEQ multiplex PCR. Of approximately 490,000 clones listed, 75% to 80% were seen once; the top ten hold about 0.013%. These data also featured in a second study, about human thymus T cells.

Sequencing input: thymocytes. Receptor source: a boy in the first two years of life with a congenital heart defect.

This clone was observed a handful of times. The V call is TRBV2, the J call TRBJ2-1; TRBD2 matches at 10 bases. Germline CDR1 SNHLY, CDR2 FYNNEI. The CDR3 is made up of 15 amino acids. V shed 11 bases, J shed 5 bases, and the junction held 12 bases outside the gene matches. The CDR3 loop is CAAGTSDNLHNEQFF. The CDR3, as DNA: TGTGCCGCGGGGACTAGCGACAATCTCCACAATGAGCAGTTCTTC.

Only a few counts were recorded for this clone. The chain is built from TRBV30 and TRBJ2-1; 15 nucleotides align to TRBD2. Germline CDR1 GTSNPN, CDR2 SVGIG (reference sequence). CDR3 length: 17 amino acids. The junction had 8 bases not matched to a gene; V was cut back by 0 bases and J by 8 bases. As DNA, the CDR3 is TGTGCCTGGAGTGTAGGCCGGACTAGCGGGAGGGAGGATGAGCAGTTCTTC. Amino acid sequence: CAWSVGRTSGREDEQFF.

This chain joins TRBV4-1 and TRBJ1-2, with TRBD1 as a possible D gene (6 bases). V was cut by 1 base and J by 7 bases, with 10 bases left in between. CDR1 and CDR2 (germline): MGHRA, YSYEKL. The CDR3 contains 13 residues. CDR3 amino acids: CASSQGGLAGYTF. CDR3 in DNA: TGCGCCAGCAGCCAAGGGGGGCTGGCTGGCTACACCTTC.

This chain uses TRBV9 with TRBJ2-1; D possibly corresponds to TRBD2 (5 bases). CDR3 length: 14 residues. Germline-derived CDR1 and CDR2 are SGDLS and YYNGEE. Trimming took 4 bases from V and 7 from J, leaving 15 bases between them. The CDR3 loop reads CASSPLGKSNEQFF. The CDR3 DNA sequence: TGTGCCAGCAGCCCCCTCGGGAAGTCAAATGAGCAGTTCTTC.

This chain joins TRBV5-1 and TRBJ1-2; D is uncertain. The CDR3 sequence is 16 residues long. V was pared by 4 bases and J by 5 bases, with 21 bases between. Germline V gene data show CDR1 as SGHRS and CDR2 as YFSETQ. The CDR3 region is CASSLGSILALYGYTF. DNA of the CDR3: TGCGCCAGCAGCCTGGGATCCATACTAGCCCTGTATGGCTACACCTTC.

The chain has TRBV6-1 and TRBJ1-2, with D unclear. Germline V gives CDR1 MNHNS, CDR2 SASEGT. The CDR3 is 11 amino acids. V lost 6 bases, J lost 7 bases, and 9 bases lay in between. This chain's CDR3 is CASSGNRGYTF. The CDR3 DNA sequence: TGTGCCAGCAGCGGGAATCGTGGCTACACCTTC.